The rows below give T cell receptor beta chains drawn from one sample of a study of PD-L1 blockade in urothelial cancer. Assay used: immunoSEQ multiplex PCR; TCRdb lists only in-frame clones, some missing. There are around 130,000 clones in the sample; around 85% occur only once, and 3.2% lies in the top ten. The sample here was PBMCs, taken around atezolizumab (anti-PD-L1) treatment. These receptor sequences come from a man aged 45-65 years with urothelial cancer. CDR3s include the opening cysteine and the closing phenylalanine or tryptophan. The D gene is left open where the match is weak. Expanded clones are given a class, and other clones once, few, many or no size at all.

J: TRBJ2-7; size: NA; D: NA; V: TRBV6-5; DNA: TGTGCCAGCAGGCCCGGTGAAGCGGTGAGGAACGAGCAGTACTTC; CDR3: CASRPGEAVRNEQYF
J: TRBJ1-4; size: NA; D: TRBD1; V: TRBV5-8; DNA: TGTGCCAGCAGCCCACACAGGGGAAATGAAAAACTGTTTTTT; CDR3: CASSPHRGNEKLFF
J: TRBJ1-4; size: once; D: TRBD1; V: TRBV9; DNA: TGTGCCAGCAGCGTAGGACAGGGGAACGAAAAACTGTTTTTT; CDR3: CASSVGQGNEKLFF
J: TRBJ2-3; size: NA; D: TRBD2; V: TRBV5-1; DNA: TGCGCCAGCAGCTTGGTGGCTAGCGGGGGGGACACAGATACGCAGTATTTT; CDR3: CASSLVASGGDTDTQYF
J: TRBJ2-5; size: NA; D: TRBD2; V: TRBV5-1; DNA: TGCGCCAGCAGCGGAAGCGGGAGGTCGTACCAAGAGACCCAGTACTTC; CDR3: CASSGSGRSYQETQYF
J: TRBJ1-1; size: NA; D: NA; V: TRBV9; DNA: TGTGCCAGCAGCTTAAGACAGAACACTGAAGCTTTCTTT; CDR3: CASSLRQNTEAFF
J: TRBJ1-1; size: few; D: NA; V: TRBV28; DNA: TGTGCCAGCCGACTCGGCATGAACACTGAAGCTTTCTTT; CDR3: CASRLGMNTEAFF
J: TRBJ1-4; size: NA; D: NA; V: TRBV7-9; DNA: TGTGCCAGCAGCTCAAGGGGGACTAATGAAAAACTGTTTTTT; CDR3: CASSSRGTNEKLFF
J: TRBJ1-1; size: few; D: TRBD1; V: TRBV2; DNA: TGTGCCAGCACTCCCCAGGGGGCAACTGAAGCTTTCTTT; CDR3: CASTPQGATEAFF
J: TRBJ1-4; size: NA; D: NA; V: TRBV4-1; DNA: TGCGCCAGCAGCCAAGGCCCAGACAGTAATGAAAAACTGTTTTTT; CDR3: CASSQGPDSNEKLFF
J: TRBJ2-7; size: NA; D: NA; V: TRBV21-1; DNA: TGTGCCAGCAGCAAAGCGCAGGGGTGCGAGCAGTACTTC; CDR3: CASSKAQGCEQYF
J: TRBJ2-1; size: NA; D: NA; V: TRBV30; DNA: TGTGCCTGGAGTGGGGGGAGGCGGCAGACCAATGAGCAGTTCTTC; CDR3: CAWSGGRRQTNEQFF
J: TRBJ1-6; size: NA; D: TRBD1; V: TRBV5-6; DNA: TGTGCCAGCAGCAAGGACAGGGGCTGGAATTCACCCCTCCACTTT; CDR3: CASSKDRGWNSPLHF
J: TRBJ2-3; size: NA; D: NA; V: TRBV5-1; DNA: TGCGCCAGCAGCTTGGACAGGGCGGATACGCAGTATTTT; CDR3: CASSLDRADTQYF
J: TRBJ2-7; size: NA; D: TRBD1; V: TRBV18; DNA: TGTGCCAGTTCACCGACGGGACAGCACTACGAGCAGTACTTC; CDR3: CASSPTGQHYEQYF
J: TRBJ1-6; size: NA; D: NA; V: TRBV19; DNA: TGTGCCAGTAGCTTCTCCCTCGGGTTAAATGGTAATTCACCCCTCCACTTT; CDR3: CASSFSLGLNGNSPLHF
J: TRBJ2-2; size: NA; D: NA; V: TRBV6-1; DNA: TGTGCCAGCAGTGAATATTGGGGGGAAGTCAGCCTCTCGAACACCGGGGAGCTGTTTTTT; CDR3: CASSEYWGEVSLSNTGELFF
J: TRBJ1-5; size: NA; D: TRBD1; V: TRBV28; DNA: TGTGCCAGCAGTTTCCTTCGACCAGGGGGAGATCAGCCCCAGCATTTT; CDR3: CASSFLRPGGDQPQHF
J: TRBJ1-1; size: NA; D: NA; V: TRBV19; DNA: TGTGCCAGTAGCTTGACAGGCATGAACACTGAAGCTTTCTTT; CDR3: CASSLTGMNTEAFF
J: TRBJ2-1; size: NA; D: TRBD1; V: TRBV4-1; DNA: TGCGCCAGCAGCCAAAAGGGCTTCGGGACAGGGAATAATGAGCAGTTCTTC; CDR3: CASSQKGFGTGNNEQFF
J: TRBJ2-7; size: NA; D: TRBD2; V: TRBV7-6; DNA: TGTGCCAGCAGCTTAACTAGCGGGACCTACGAGCAGTACTTC; CDR3: CASSLTSGTYEQYF
J: TRBJ2-1; size: NA; D: TRBD2; V: TRBV19; DNA: TGTGCCAGTAGTATGGGGCTAGCGGGAGGGCCTGGTAATGAGCAGTTCTTC; CDR3: CASSMGLAGGPGNEQFF
J: TRBJ1-4; size: once; D: NA; V: TRBV18; DNA: TGTGCCAGCTCACCACCCAACGCGGCAACTAATGAAAAACTGTTTTTT; CDR3: CASSPPNAATNEKLFF
J: TRBJ1-5; size: NA; D: NA; V: TRBV9; DNA: TGTGCCAGCAGCGCCGATATTCCCGGGACACAAGATCAGCCCCAGCATTTT; CDR3: CASSADIPGTQDQPQHF
J: TRBJ2-3; size: few; D: NA; V: TRBV19; DNA: TGTGCCAGTAGTATGAGGGCAACCACAGATACGCAGTATTTT; CDR3: CASSMRATTDTQYF